These 3 T cell receptor beta chains originate from one sample sequenced in a study of T cells after yellow fever vaccination. TCRdb re-analysed the 5' RACE reads in MiXCR, keeping a single row per CDR3 protein. The table includes 250,000 to 400,000 distinct CDR3 sequences, around 4.4% detected once. The material was PBMCs, obtained 15 days after the yellow fever booster vaccination. The receptors stem from a man in his late teens or twenties who received the YFV17D yellow fever vaccine.

In its sample, this clonotype was seen many times. J is TRBJ2-7 and V is TRBV11-2, with a possible D match to TRBD1 (6 bases). This CDR3 has 12 residues. The germline V and J ends were trimmed by 5 bases and 6 bases, with 11 bases remaining between them. Germline CDR1 and CDR2: SGHAT and FQNNGV. The CDR3 coding sequence is TGTGCCAGCAGCCCGGACAGTCTCGAGCAGTACGTC. This translates into CASSPDSLEQYV.

In its sample, this clonotype was seen many times. V and J are TRBV6-5 and TRBJ2-5; D is perhaps TRBD1 or TRBD2 (5 bases each). Per the germline V gene, CDR1 is MNHEY and CDR2 is SVGAGI. V lost 2 bases, J lost 5 bases, and 15 bases lay in between. This CDR3 is 15 amino acids long. The CDR3 protein is CASSYESRGPETQYF. The CDR3 coding sequence is TGTGCCAGCAGTTACGAATCCCGGGGACCCGAGACCCAGTACTTC.

This clonotype has only a few counts. The V gene is TRBV20-1, the J gene TRBJ2-5; D is uncertain. The CDR3 sequence is 11 residues long. Germline V CDR1 and CDR2: DFQATT, SNEGSKA (reference sequence). V gave up 2 bases and J gave up 2 bases, with 3 bases separating them. In nucleotides, the CDR3 is TGCAGTGCTAGAAGGCAAGAGACCCAGTACTTC. Protein sequence: CSARRQETQYF.